One and the same sample provided the 24 T cell receptor beta chains below, sequenced in a study of blood T cells in healthy people across ages. The use of a sample-barcoded 5' primer and a J-beta primer mix characterized a second PCR of 7 to 11 cycles. TCRdb used MiXCR to reprocess the 5' RACE reads, holding one entry per CDR3 protein. The sample has 660,000 or so distinct CDR3 sequences, around 54% seen once. Sequenced sample: blood. These receptors were obtained from a man aged 55 to 70 in good health.

This sequence joins TRBV20-1 and TRBJ1-2; unclear D gene. The germline CDR1 and CDR2 sequences are DFQATT and SNEGSKA (reference sequence). Trimming shortened V by 5 bases and J by 6 bases, and 16 bases separated the two germline ends. The CDR3 contains 13 residues. The CDR3 sequence is CSAGETGVHGYTF. As DNA, the CDR3 is TGCAGTGCTGGGGAAACTGGCGTCCATGGCTACACCTTC.

This clonotype was observed a handful of times. The rearrangement joins TRBV7-8 to TRBJ1-1, with 7 positions matching TRBD1. The CDR3 runs 12 residues. Germline assignment: CDR1 SGHVS and CDR2 FQNEAQ. Losses at the gene ends were 5 bases for V and 8 bases for J; bases not matched to a gene: 5. This CDR3 is CASSPWTGEAFF. The CDR3 DNA is TGTGCCAGCAGCCCATGGACAGGAGAAGCTTTCTTT.

The CDR3 protein is CASGEGPLSYEQYF. CDR3 nucleotides: TGTGCCAGCGGCGAGGGGCCTCTCTCCTACGAGCAGTACTTC. The rearrangement links TRBV2 to TRBJ2-7, with D possibly being TRBD1 or TRBD2 (5 bases each). The V and J ends lost 8 bases and 0 bases respectively, with 14 bases between them. The CDR3 runs to 14 residues. Germline V gene data show CDR1 as SNHLY and CDR2 as FYNNEI.

The chain carries TRBV24-1 and TRBJ2-3; D remains unclear. The CDR3 totals 14 residues. Trimming pared 4 bases from V and 2 bases from J, leaving 9 bases between. Germline lookup yields CDR1 KGHDR and CDR2 SFDVKD. The DNA of the CDR3 is TGTGCCACCAGTGACCTCCCCCCCACAGATACGCAGTATTTT. Translated, it gives CATSDLPPTDTQYF.

This clonotype appeared once. The chain couples TRBV20-1 to TRBJ1-2; TRBD1 matches 11 bases. The CDR3 totals 15 residues. V shed 4 bases and J 6 bases; nucleotides not matched to a gene: 10. CDR1 DFQATT and CDR2 SNEGSKA come from the germline V gene (reference sequence). CDR3 nucleotide sequence: TGCAGTGCTACCCCAGGACAGGGGGCTAGGGATGGCTACACCTTC. This sequence encodes CSATPGQGARDGYTF.

The chain employs TRBV18 and TRBJ2-1; no definite D call. V lost 5 bases and J lost 9, with 11 bases in between. Germline-derived CDR1 and CDR2 are KGHSH and LQKENI. This CDR3 comprises 12 residues. CDR3 in amino acids: CASSKREAEQFF. The CDR3 DNA follows: TGTGCCAGCTCAAAGCGAGAGGCTGAGCAGTTCTTC.

This clonotype was picked up many times. CDR3 sequence: CASSPGPLAGSNEQFF. The CDR3 region has the DNA TGTGCCAGCTCACCCGGCCCGCTAGCGGGGTCCAATGAGCAGTTCTTC. This rearrangement joins TRBV18 to TRBJ2-1; the match to TRBD2 covers 9 bases. The CDR3 spans 16 residues. CDR1 and CDR2 (germline): KGHSH, LQKENI. The junction had 9 bases not matched to a gene; V was cut back by 3 bases and J by 6 bases.

This clonotype occurred a few times. The CDR3 DNA is TGTGCCAGCAGCCAAGCCCAGGCGGAGCAGTTCTTC. Protein sequence: CASSQAQAEQFF. The chain recombines TRBV3-1 with TRBJ2-1, with unresolved D. Germline loops: CDR1 LGHDT, CDR2 YNNKEL (reference sequence). The CDR3 has 12 amino acids. The V gene lost 1 base and the J gene lost 10 bases, with 8 bases spanning the gap.

The chain has TRBV5-1 and TRBJ2-1, with a possible D match to TRBD2 (7 bases). Trimming cost V 2 bases and J 2 bases, with 11 bases left between them. CDR1 and CDR2 from the germline V gene are SGHRS and YFSETQ. This CDR3 has 15 amino acids. Here the CDR3 DNA reads TGCGCCAGCAGCTTTGAGGGGGGGCCCTACAATGAGCAGTTCTTC. It specifies CASSFEGGPYNEQFF.

The chain carries TRBV20-1 and TRBJ1-3, with a weak D call TRBD1 (5 bases). The CDR3 sequence is 14 residues long. Germline V lookup: CDR1 DFQATT, CDR2 SNEGSKA (reference sequence). V lost 4 bases, J lost 4 bases, and 14 bases lay in between. The DNA of the CDR3 is TGCAGTGCTAAAGATATGAGGGGCGGAAACACCATATATTTT. Protein sequence: CSAKDMRGGNTIYF.

Only one count was recorded for this clonotype. V gene TRBV6-6 combines with J gene TRBJ2-5, with 7 bases matching TRBD1. The better agreement between TRBJ2-7 and the DNA end casts doubt on the J call. Looked up from germline, CDR1 is MNHNY and CDR2 is SVGAGI (reference sequence). The CDR3 spans 14 residues. The DNA for the CDR3 is TGTGCCAGCAAACGAGGGGGCGAGGGGAACGAGCAGTACTTC. It specifies CASKRGGEGNEQYF.

The rearrangement joins TRBV6-2 or TRBV6-3 to TRBJ2-7; 9 bases fit TRBD1. With 5 bases clipped from V and 4 bases from J, the junction kept 9 bases outside the gene matches. Germline CDR1 reads MNHEY; CDR2 reads SVGEGT. The length of the CDR3 is 15 residues. The DNA of the CDR3 is TGTGCCAGCAGTCCCGGGACAGGGCTCTGGTACGAGCAGTACTTC. Encoded protein: CASSPGTGLWYEQYF.

This clonotype appeared once. The chain couples TRBV5-1 to TRBJ1-4, with TRBD1 matching over 7 bases. Germline trimming cut 3 bases from V and 4 bases from J; bases unmatched to any gene: 3. The CDR3 extends over 14 amino acids. CDR1 and CDR2 (germline): SGHRS, YFSETQ. CDR3 sequence (DNA): TGCGCCAGCAGCTCACAGGGGTTTAATGAAAAACTGTTTTTT. Protein sequence: CASSSQGFNEKLFF. Full variable domain (missing parts from reference TRBV5-1 and TRBJ1-4): KAGVTQTPRYLIKTRGQQVTLSCSPISGHRSVSWYQQTPGQGLQFLFEYFSETQRNKGNFPGRFSGRQFSNSRSEMNVSTLELGDSALYLCASSSQGFNEKLFFGSGTQLSVL.

This chain connects TRBV20-1 to TRBJ2-5; 7 bases line up with TRBD2. The J call may be wrong; the DNA end is better matched by TRBJ2-7. CDR1 and CDR2 from the germline V gene are DFQATT and SNEGSKA (reference sequence). The CDR3 has 15 residues. CDR3 bases: TGCAGTGCTAGAGCGGTGGGAGGGCGTCTCGACGAGCAGTACTTC. Translation gives CSARAVGGRLDEQYF.

The V gene is TRBV2, the J gene TRBJ2-5; D not certain. The end of the DNA is better explained by TRBJ2-7, so the J call may be wrong. This CDR3 is 14 amino acids long. Germline V gene lookup returns CDR1 SNHLY and CDR2 FYNNEI. CDR3 sequence: CASRSQPSIYEQYF. CDR3 nucleotides: TGTGCCAGCAGGAGCCAACCCTCCATCTACGAGCAGTACTTC.

V gene TRBV27 combines with J gene TRBJ1-5; 8 nucleotides match TRBD1. Trimming took 5 bases from V and 6 from J; bases not matched to a gene: 9. Germline V gene lookup returns CDR1 MNHEY and CDR2 SMNVEV (reference sequence). There are 15 residues in the CDR3. The CDR3 sequence: CASSRTPTGVQPQHF. The CDR3 DNA follows: TGTGCCAGCAGTCGTACCCCGACAGGGGTTCAGCCCCAGCATTTT.

V and J are TRBV6-2 or TRBV6-3 and TRBJ2-3; D uncertain. CDR1 is MNHEY, CDR2 SVGEGT, per germline. The CDR3 is 13 residues long. The V gene lost 6 bases and the J gene lost 5 bases, with 12 bases spanning the gap. The CDR3 reads CASRLLTRDTQYF. The CDR3 region has the DNA TGTGCCAGCAGACTTCTCACAAGAGATACGCAGTATTTT.

The chain carries TRBV27 and TRBJ2-5; D is uncertain. The end of the DNA is better explained by TRBJ2-7, so the J call may be wrong. Germline-derived CDR1 and CDR2 are MNHEY and SMNVEV (reference sequence). This CDR3 is 13 amino acids long. CDR3 protein: CASSLSRTSEQYF. CDR3 DNA sequence: TGTGCCAGCAGTTTATCACGGACGTCCGAGCAGTACTTC.

V is TRBV4-1 and J is TRBJ2-1; the D gene is possibly TRBD2 (6 bases). Germline CDR1 reads MGHRA; CDR2 reads YSYEKL. This CDR3 is built from 15 residues. The germline V and J ends were trimmed by 1 base and 6 bases, with 13 bases remaining between them. This CDR3 is CASSQGQPRGNEQFF. DNA for the CDR3: TGCGCCAGCAGCCAAGGACAGCCGCGGGGCAATGAGCAGTTCTTC.

This rearrangement joins TRBV20-1 to TRBJ2-1; 8 nucleotides match TRBD2. The CDR3 extends over 14 amino acids. From germline, CDR1 is DFQATT and CDR2 SNEGSKA (reference sequence). Losses at the gene ends were 5 bases for V and 5 bases for J; bases not matched to a gene: 8. The CDR3 DNA reads TGCAGTGCTTTGACTATCGGGGGGGACAATGAGCAGTTCTTC. It yields the protein CSALTIGGDNEQFF.

The V call is TRBV4-1, the J call TRBJ1-4; maybe TRBD1 (6 bases). Germline V lookup: CDR1 MGHRA, CDR2 YSYEKL. This CDR3 is 16 amino acids long. V lost 4 bases and J 8 bases, leaving 20 bases between the germline ends. CDR3 bases: TGCGCCAGCAGCCGACCCAGGCTGGGGGCGAGAGAAAAACTGTTTTTT. Its translation: CASSRPRLGAREKLFF.

The genes are TRBV9 and TRBJ1-2, with D possibly matching TRBD1 (6 bases). The germline CDR1 and CDR2 sequences are SGDLS and YYNGEE. Trimming left V 6 bases short and J 4 bases short, with 19 bases between. The CDR3 runs to 15 residues. The CDR3 DNA reads as TGTGCCAGCAACGCGGGGGCAGGGGATACCTATGGCTACACCTTC. This codes for CASNAGAGDTYGYTF. The whole variable domain, remainder taken from reference TRBV9 and TRBJ1-2, is DSGVTQTPKHLITATGQRVTLRCSPRSGDLSVYWYQQSLDQGLQFLIQYYNGEERAKGNILERFSAQQFPDLHSELNLSSLELGDSALYFCASNAGAGDTYGYTFGSGTRLTVV.

The V gene is TRBV20-1, the J gene TRBJ2-2; 8 bases agree with TRBD1. V shed 1 base, J shed 3 bases, and the junction held 7 bases outside the gene matches. This CDR3 region has 16 residues. Germline CDR1 reads DFQATT; CDR2 reads SNEGSKA (reference sequence). CDR3 residues: CSARGAGGGYTGELFF. CDR3 nucleotides: TGCAGTGCTAGAGGTGCAGGGGGCGGGTACACCGGGGAGCTGTTTTTT.

The CDR3 spells CASSHRSSAGANVLTF. The CDR3 DNA sequence: TGTGCCAGCAGCCATCGCTCGAGCGCTGGGGCCAACGTCCTGACTTTC. V gene TRBV3-1 combines with J gene TRBJ2-6; no firm D call. The CDR3 has 16 amino acids. Germline CDR1 and CDR2: LGHDT and YNNKEL (reference sequence). The V end lost 3 bases, the J end lost 2 bases, and 11 bases lay between the germline ends. Variable domain in full (rest from reference TRBV3-1 and TRBJ2-6): DTAVSQTPKYLVTQMGNDKSIKCEQNLGHDTMYWYKQDSKKFLKIMFSYNNKELIINETVPNRFSPKSPDKAHLNLHINSLELGDSAVYFCASSHRSSAGANVLTFGAGSRLTVL.